The 22 T cell receptor beta chains below come from one sample, sequenced in a study of spatial heterogeneity in lung cancer. Study-wide points: The number of expanded tumor alpha and beta chains correlated with mutation number.

Their antigens are not known. TCRdb re-called the 5' RACE reads with MiXCR, one entry per CDR3 protein. Altogether 2,500 to 3,000 distinct CDR3 sequences are present, roughly 6.7% being singletons, with the ten largest covering just over 9%. Described time point: sample taken at primary tumor resection. This specimen was lung tumor tissue, taken at surgery. All receptors derive from a male donor with early-stage non-small cell lung cancer.

Worth noting for this clonotype: At one of its ends the junction is not consistent with the germline gene, which may arise from a read error. This beta chain is a stray sequence in a library constructed for alpha chains; its clone size is not meaningful. V gene TRBV2 combines with J gene TRBJ1-4, with D unclear. This CDR3 contains 14 residues. In germline, CDR1 is SNHLY, CDR2 FYNNEI. CDR3 residues: CASGDPGRREKLFF. The DNA of the CDR3 is TGTGCCAGCGGTGACCCCGGGAGGAGGGAAAAACTGTTTTTT.

Many counts were recorded for this clonotype. In a library made to pick up alpha chains, this beta chain is a stray read with a size that means little. The chain employs TRBV11-2 and TRBJ2-7, with D possibly matching TRBD1 (6 bases). The CDR3 runs to 15 residues. CDR1 SGHAT and CDR2 FQNNGV come from the germline V gene. Trimming took off 3 bases at V and 0 bases at J, with 12 bases between the two ends. This CDR3 reads CASSFVADSSYEQYF. Written as DNA, the CDR3 is TGTGCCAGCAGCTTCGTCGCGGACAGCTCCTACGAGCAGTACTTC.

This clonotype is labeled as medium-sized. The size of this beta chain means little, since it is a stray read in a library made for alpha chains. The rearrangement joins TRBV5-5 to TRBJ2-1; TRBD1 matches at 7 bases. V shed 3 bases and J 0 bases; nucleotides not matched to a gene: 3. The germline CDR1 and CDR2 sequences are SGHKS and YYEKEE (reference sequence). This CDR3 is 15 amino acids long. The CDR3 loop is CASSSTGSSYNEQFF. The CDR3 region has the DNA TGTGCCAGCAGCTCGACAGGGAGCTCCTACAATGAGCAGTTCTTC.

Many counts were recorded for this clonotype. This beta chain is an off-target read within a library intended for alpha chains, so its frequency means little. The chain combines TRBV6-2 or TRBV6-3 with TRBJ2-3; TRBD1 is a possible D gene (6 bases). The germline V and J ends were trimmed by 11 bases and 2 bases, with 14 bases remaining between them. The V gene's germline CDR1 is MNHEY and CDR2 SVGEGT. The CDR3 totals 13 residues. The CDR3: CAGQRAATDTQYF. For the CDR3, the DNA is TGTGCCGGACAGCGTGCAGCCACAGATACGCAGTATTTT.

Sample share makes this clonotype medium-sized. This beta chain is a stray sequence in a library constructed for alpha chains; its clone size is not meaningful. The chain is built from TRBV12-3 or TRBV12-4 and TRBJ2-1; 7 bases line up with TRBD1. After removal of 6 bases from V and 5 bases from J, the junction contained 4 bases not matched to a gene. The CDR3 has 13 amino acids. The CDR3 spells CASSDRAHNEQFF. CDR3 coding DNA: TGTGCCAGCAGCGACAGGGCGCACAATGAGCAGTTCTTC.

This clonotype was observed at least ten times. This beta chain is an off-target read within a library intended for alpha chains, so its frequency means little. The chain carries TRBV10-3 and TRBJ1-2; 7 bases align to TRBD1. The CDR3 is 13 amino acids. The germline V gene encodes CDR1 ENHRY and CDR2 SYGVKD. V was clipped by 10 bases and J by 7 bases; unmatched bases: 12. CDR3 loop: CATRNDRAAGYTF. The DNA for the CDR3 is TGTGCCACCCGAAACGACAGGGCGGCTGGCTACACCTTC.

By sample share, this clonotype is medium-sized. The library was prepared for alpha chains; this beta chain is a stray read, so its frequency means little. The chain carries TRBV3-1 and TRBJ2-3, with 9 bases that match TRBD2. Germline-derived CDR1 and CDR2 are LGHDT and YNNKEL (reference sequence). V shed 1 base, J shed 1 base, and the junction held 6 bases outside the gene matches. The length of the CDR3 is 17 residues. CDR3 loop: CASSQGGSSGGTDTQYF. Here the CDR3 DNA reads TGTGCCAGCAGCCAAGGGGGATCTAGCGGGGGCACAGATACGCAGTATTTT.

This clonotype ranks as medium-sized. In a library made to pick up alpha chains, this beta chain is a stray read with a size that means little. The V gene is TRBV6-6, the J gene TRBJ2-3; 9 bases line up with TRBD2. The CDR3 is made up of 16 amino acids. After removal of 3 bases from V and 2 bases from J, the junction contained 6 bases not matched to a gene. Germline V gene data show CDR1 as MNHNY and CDR2 as SVGAGI (reference sequence). CDR3 region: CASSYIASGDTDTQYF. The CDR3 DNA sequence: TGTGCCAGCAGTTATATCGCTAGCGGGGACACAGATACGCAGTATTTT.

In its sample, this clonotype ranks as medium-sized. This beta chain was picked up by a library intended for alpha chains and is off target, so its count carries little meaning. The rearrangement joins TRBV4-2 to TRBJ2-7; the match to TRBD1 covers 8 bases. With 3 bases clipped from V and 4 bases from J, the junction kept 5 bases outside the gene matches. The germline gives CDR1 LGHNA, CDR2 YNFKEQ. The CDR3 runs 14 residues. CDR3 residues: CASSQGDRSYEQYF. For the CDR3, the DNA is TGTGCCAGCAGCCAGGGGGACAGGAGTTACGAGCAGTACTTC.

In its sample, this clonotype is medium-sized. This beta chain lies outside the target of a library built for alpha chains; its clone size means little. The CDR3 region has the DNA TGCGCCAGCAGCTTGTCACTAGCGACCACCTACGAGCAGTACTTC. This translates into CASSLSLATTYEQYF. The rearrangement links TRBV5-1 to TRBJ2-7; 7 bases are shared with TRBD2. This CDR3 has 15 residues. J lost 2 bases, V lost 1 base, and 6 bases had no gene match. CDR1 SGHRS and CDR2 YFSETQ come from the germline V gene.

This clonotype is classed as medium-sized (0.01 to 0.1%). This beta chain lies outside the target of a library built for alpha chains; its clone size means little. The chain combines TRBV7-9 with TRBJ1-3; TRBD1 is a possible D gene (6 bases). Trimming cost V 3 bases and J 2 bases, with 14 bases left between them. The CDR3 length is 16 residues. CDR1 and CDR2 from the germline V gene are SEHNR and FQNEAQ (reference sequence). The chain's CDR3 is CASSFSRGQAGNTIYF. The CDR3 region has the DNA TGTGCCAGCAGCTTTTCCCGGGGGCAGGCTGGAAACACCATATATTTT.

This clonotype is classed as medium-sized. This beta chain is a stray sequence in a library constructed for alpha chains; its clone size is not meaningful. The chain joins TRBV20-1 to TRBJ2-7; D may be TRBD1 (6 bases). Trimming took 2 bases from V and 1 from J, leaving 6 bases between them. CDR3 length: 12 residues. Per the germline V gene, CDR1 is DFQATT and CDR2 is SNEGSKA (reference sequence). This chain's CDR3 is CSARQGSYEQYF. Here the CDR3 DNA reads TGCAGTGCTAGACAGGGGTCCTACGAGCAGTACTTC.

By frequency in the sample, this clonotype is medium-sized. This beta chain came through as a stray read in a library set up for alpha chains, and its size says little. This chain links TRBV28 with TRBJ2-7, with 9 bases that match TRBD1. J was trimmed by 2 bases and V by 4 bases; bases with no gene match: 3. Germline CDR1 is MDHEN and CDR2 is SYDVKM. The CDR3 spans 14 residues. In nucleotides, the CDR3 is TGTGCCAGCAGTTCCCGGGACAGGGCCTACGAGCAGTACTTC. Amino acids: CASSSRDRAYEQYF.

By sample share, this clonotype is medium-sized. This beta chain is a stray read from a library made for alpha chains; its abundance is not meaningful. The chain joins TRBV7-8 to TRBJ2-2; D possibly uses TRBD1 or TRBD2 (5 bases each). Germline lookup yields CDR1 SGHVS and CDR2 FQNEAQ. The CDR3 is 13 residues long. The V gene lost 3 bases and the J gene lost 4 bases, with 6 bases spanning the gap. The CDR3 DNA sequence: TGTGCCAGCAGCTTTGGGGGCACCGGGGAGCTGTTTTTT. Translation: CASSFGGTGELFF.

This clonotype ranks as medium-sized. The library was designed around alpha chains, so this beta chain is a stray read whose abundance carries little weight. The chain has TRBV6-5 and TRBJ1-6; tentatively, D is TRBD1 (6 bases). V was shortened by 0 bases and J by 8 bases, with 11 bases between the two germline ends. CDR3 length: 15 residues. In germline, CDR1 is MNHEY, CDR2 SVGAGI. The CDR3 protein is CASSYSPEGDSPLHF. CDR3 sequence (DNA): TGTGCCAGCAGTTACTCGCCCGAGGGGGATTCACCCCTCCACTTT.

In the case of this clonotype: With the library built for alpha chains, this beta chain is off target and its frequency is not meaningful. This chain uses TRBV29-1 with TRBJ2-5, with D perhaps matching TRBD1 or TRBD2 (5 bases each). Germline V CDR1 and CDR2: SQVTM, ANQGSEA. The ends were cut back, 4 bases at V and 5 bases at J, with 5 bases in the middle. The CDR3 contains 10 residues. The CDR3 loop reads CSVGGETQYF. For the CDR3, the DNA is TGCAGCGTTGGGGGGGAGACCCAGTACTTC.

By sample share, this clonotype is medium-sized (0.01 to 0.1%). This beta chain slipped into a library made for alpha chains as a stray read, so its size is not meaningful. This chain joins TRBV11-1 and TRBJ2-1; D uncertain. The CDR3 sequence is 13 residues long. Trimming removed 7 bases at V and 2 bases at J, with 9 bases between. The germline V gene encodes CDR1 SGHAT and CDR2 FQDESV (reference sequence). The CDR3 DNA reads TGTGCCAGCAACTCGTTCACCTACAATGAGCAGTTCTTC. Its translation is CASNSFTYNEQFF.

Within the sample, this clonotype is medium-sized (0.01 to 0.1%). This beta chain is off target for a library built for alpha chains, so its abundance means little. The chain joins TRBV5-1 to TRBJ2-3; D gene uncertain. CDR3 size: 14 residues. Trimming removed 0 bases from V and 2 bases from J, with 7 bases in between. Germline CDR1 is SGHRS and CDR2 is YFSETQ. CDR3 protein: CASSLGQVTDTQYF. CDR3 sequence (DNA): TGCGCCAGCAGCTTGGGGCAGGTCACAGATACGCAGTATTTT.

By sample fraction, this clonotype is medium-sized. Being off target in a library aimed at alpha chains, this beta chain has a size of little meaning. The chain recombines TRBV12-2 with TRBJ2-7; TRBD1, the D gene given by the table, was not confirmed from the DNA. TRBV12-2 is classified as a pseudogene. This CDR3 is 15 amino acids long. The CDR3 region is CASRLRPGQSYEQYF. The CDR3 coding sequence is TGTGCAAGTCGCCTGCGTCCGGGACAATCCTACGAGCAGTACTTC.

On this clonotype itself: This beta chain was picked up by a library intended for alpha chains and is off target, so its count carries little meaning. The J gene is TRBJ2-7, the V gene TRBV20-1, with unresolved D. Trimming removed 4 bases at V and 2 bases at J, with 9 bases between. From germline, CDR1 is DFQATT and CDR2 SNEGSKA (reference sequence). This CDR3 comprises 12 residues. CDR3 in amino acids: CSANGGTYEQYF. In DNA, the CDR3 is TGCAGTGCTAATGGTGGGACCTACGAGCAGTACTTC.

This clonotype ranks as medium-sized. Since it is a stray read in a library aimed at alpha chains, this beta chain has a size that is not meaningful. The chain uses TRBV20-1 and TRBJ2-3; unclear D gene. CDR1 and CDR2 (germline): DFQATT, SNEGSKA (reference sequence). CDR3 length equals 12 residues. V lost 3 bases, J lost 4 bases, and 8 bases lay in between. The CDR3 DNA sequence: TGCAGTGCTAGGCTGTCATCAGATACGCAGTATTTT. Its translation: CSARLSSDTQYF.

This clonotype is judged medium-sized. This beta chain is an unintended read in a library built for alpha chains; its size means little. The chain carries TRBV28 and TRBJ2-3; D remains unclear. The germline CDR1 and CDR2 sequences are MDHEN and SYDVKM. This CDR3 is built from 16 residues. The V end was cut by 5 bases, the J end by 8 bases, with 23 bases between. DNA of the CDR3: TGTGCCAGCAGTCCGTCGCGCCTGAATGGTCCCCGTACGCAGTATTTT. Its translation: CASSPSRLNGPRTQYF. Full variable domain (missing parts from reference TRBV28 and TRBJ2-3): DVKVTQSSRYLVKRTGEKVFLECVQDMDHENMFWYRQDPGLGLRLIYFSYDVKMKEKGDIPEGYSVSREKKERFSLILESASTNQTSMYLCASSPSRLNGPRTQYFGPGTRLTVL.